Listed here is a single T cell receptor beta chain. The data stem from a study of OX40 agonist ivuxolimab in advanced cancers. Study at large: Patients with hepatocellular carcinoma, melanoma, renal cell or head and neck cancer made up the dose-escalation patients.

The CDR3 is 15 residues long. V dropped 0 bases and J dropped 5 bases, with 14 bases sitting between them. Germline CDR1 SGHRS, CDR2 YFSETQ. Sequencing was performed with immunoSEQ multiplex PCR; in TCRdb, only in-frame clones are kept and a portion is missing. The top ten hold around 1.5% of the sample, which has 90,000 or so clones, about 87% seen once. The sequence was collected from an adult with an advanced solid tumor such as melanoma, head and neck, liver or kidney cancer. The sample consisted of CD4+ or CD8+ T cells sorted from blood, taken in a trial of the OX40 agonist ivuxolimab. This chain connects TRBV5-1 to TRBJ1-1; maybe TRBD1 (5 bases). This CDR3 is CASSLAGRGGTEAFF. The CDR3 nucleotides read TGCGCCAGCAGCTTGGCCGGTAGGGGCGGTACTGAAGCTTTCTTT.